This is a list of T cell receptor beta chains from one sample in a study of Graves' ophthalmopathy and Graves' hyperthyroidism. Each CDR3 protein gets one entry after TCRdb re-called the multiplex PCR reads with MiXCR. Counted here are more than 1,000,000 distinct CDR3 sequences, around a third occurring once; the ten biggest clones make up 8.5% to 14%. The specimen was peripheral blood or thyroid tissue (not recorded which). The receptors shown here come from an adult man with Graves' hyperthyroidism. CDR3s include the opening cysteine and the closing phenylalanine or tryptophan.

v_gene	j_gene	CDR3aa
TRBV10-3	TRBJ2-3	CAISSRPTGNRADTQYF
TRBV10-3	TRBJ1-5	CAIRDTSGGLPTETQHF
TRBV12-3/TRBV12-4	TRBJ2-7	CASSLRQGVIHGQYF
TRBV10-2	TRBJ1-2	CASSLPRGYYGYTF
TRBV29-1	TRBJ1-2	CSVESGGNYGYTF
TRBV5-1	TRBJ2-2	CASMDGIAANTGELFF
TRBV14	TRBJ1-3	CASIQEANTIYF
TRBV20-1	TRBJ1-4	CSARDGARTNEKLFF
TRBV12-3/TRBV12-4	TRBJ1-2	CASSTRTETNYGYTF
TRBV29-1	TRBJ1-1	CSVDRSGSAFF
TRBV20-1	TRBJ2-7	CSARVEGGRHYEQYF
TRBV6-6	TRBJ1-5	CASSYPGDSNQPQHF
TRBV9	TRBJ2-2	CASSLRASPGELFF
TRBV7-8	TRBJ2-5	CASSRPRTSGRVGETQYF
TRBV20-1	TRBJ1-2	CSARELNYGYTF
TRBV7-8	TRBJ1-5	CASSSPRGTQGNSNQPQHF
TRBV11-2	TRBJ1-2	CASSPDRDGYTF
TRBV7-9	TRBJ1-1	CASAGQGDTEAFF
TRBV11-2	TRBJ2-2	CASSLRLAGGPNTGELFF
TRBV10-2	TRBJ1-6	CASSEVVLSPLHF
TRBV10-3	TRBJ2-5	CAISEGLAGGQETQYF
TRBV2	TRBJ1-2	CASSGQGSSGNTF
TRBV29-1	TRBJ1-4	CSARDRGEKLFF
TRBV2	TRBJ2-6	CASSEVEIVSGANVLTF
TRBV20-1	TRBJ2-5	CSCGLAGGETQYF
TRBV7-2	TRBJ1-1	CASTLDRANTEAFF
TRBV7-8	TRBJ1-1	CASSLARDSEAFF
TRBV29-1	TRBJ2-7	CSTSTGTSGNYEQYF
TRBV12-3/TRBV12-4	TRBJ1-3	CASSQRPPSSGNTIYF
TRBV9	TRBJ2-5	CASSGGPRETQYF
TRBV11-2	TRBJ1-1	CASSVSGTGKNTEAFF